Listed below are T cell receptor beta chains from one sample, sequenced in a study of blood T cell repertoires in COVID-19. Generated by immunoSEQ multiplex PCR, the TCRdb table keeps only in-frame clones and is missing some. The sample carries around 160,000 clones, about 86% recorded once. The sequenced sample consisted of peripheral blood. The receptors here all came from a woman of 80 years or more with acute or convalescent COVID-19. CDR3s include the opening cysteine and the closing phenylalanine or tryptophan. The D gene is left open where the match is weak. The size of a clone is reported for some rows only, either as once, few or many, or as a class for expanded clones.

D gene,J gene,clone size,V gene,CDR3 protein,CDR3 DNA
-,TRBJ1-5,-,TRBV6-4,CASSTGRGQPQHF,TGTGCCAGCAGTACAGGGCGAGGACAGCCCCAGCATTTT
TRBD1,TRBJ1-5,-,TRBV6-1,CASSEMGTGGQPQHF,TGTGCCAGCAGTGAAATGGGGACAGGCGGACAGCCCCAGCATTTT
TRBD1,TRBJ2-3,-,TRBV2,CASSSNGQGTDTQYF,TGTGCCAGCAGTTCAAATGGACAGGGCACAGATACGCAGTATTTT
-,TRBJ2-5,-,TRBV5-4,CASSFPPGATETQYF,TGTGCCAGCAGCTTTCCCCCCGGAGCAACGGAGACCCAGTACTTC
TRBD1,TRBJ1-1,-,TRBV11-3,CASSPRQGANTEAFF,TGTGCCAGCAGCCCCAGACAGGGGGCTAACACTGAAGCTTTCTTT
TRBD2,TRBJ2-2,-,TRBV7-9,CASSFTSVTGELFF,TGTGCCAGCAGCTTTACTAGCGTCACCGGGGAGCTGTTTTTT
TRBD2,TRBJ2-7,once,TRBV7-6,CASSLATSGPNEQYF,TGTGCCAGCAGCTTAGCGACTAGCGGGCCGAACGAGCAGTACTTC
-,TRBJ2-7,-,TRBV29-1,CSVEERGRKAYEQYF,TGCAGCGTTGAAGAGCGGGGTAGAAAAGCCTACGAGCAGTACTTC
-,TRBJ2-2,-,TRBV4-3,CASSQTSAPNTGELFF,TGCGCCAGCAGCCAGACATCCGCCCCGAACACCGGGGAGCTGTTTTTT
TRBD2,TRBJ2-3,once,TRBV12-5,CASGLTSGVGTDTQYF,TGTGCTAGTGGTCTAACAAGCGGGGTGGGCACAGATACGCAGTATTTT
-,TRBJ2-7,-,TRBV12-3/TRBV12-4,CASSSDRRQYF,TGTGCCAGCAGCTCGGACAGAAGGCAGTACTTC
-,TRBJ2-5,-,TRBV28,CASSLQRETQYF,TGTGCCAGCAGTTTACAGCGAGAGACCCAGTACTTC
-,TRBJ2-7,-,TRBV2,CASRESEQYF,TGTGCCAGCAGGGAGTCCGAGCAGTACTTC
-,TRBJ1-4,-,TRBV18,CASSPPLGRSTTNEKLFF,TGTGCCAGCTCACCACCTTTGGGCCGATCTACAACTAATGAAAAACTGTTTTTT
TRBD2,TRBJ2-7,once,TRBV7-9,CASSSTSMTSGGVYEQYF,TGTGCCAGCAGCTCCACCTCCATGACTAGCGGTGGGGTTTACGAGCAGTACTTC
-,TRBJ1-6,few,TRBV5-1,CASSFWANSPLHF,TGCGCCAGCAGCTTCTGGGCTAATTCACCCCTCCACTTT
-,TRBJ1-6,-,TRBV19,CASGTAKSPLHF,TGTGCCAGCGGGACTGCAAAGTCCCCCCTCCACTTT
TRBD2,TRBJ2-1,few,TRBV19,CASKALAGASRDEQFF,TGTGCCAGTAAGGCGCTAGCGGGGGCCAGTCGAGATGAGCAGTTCTTC
TRBD1,TRBJ2-7,-,TRBV10-3,CAISDQDRVSYEQYF,TGTGCCATCAGTGATCAGGACAGGGTGTCGTACGAGCAGTACTTC
TRBD1,TRBJ1-2,-,TRBV2,CASSPGTAYGYTF,TGTGCCAGCAGCCCCGGGACAGCTTATGGCTACACCTTC
TRBD1,TRBJ1-2,-,TRBV15,CATSKGQGYGYTF,TGTGCCACCAGCAAAGGACAGGGCTATGGCTACACCTTC
-,TRBJ1-2,-,TRBV5-4,CASSLEQGRVYGYTF,TGTGCCAGCAGCTTGGAACAGGGTAGGGTCTATGGCTACACCTTC
-,TRBJ2-7,-,TRBV5-4,CASSKPTGGGYYEQYF,TGTGCCAGCAGCAAACCTACAGGGGGGGGGTACTACGAGCAGTACTTC
-,TRBJ1-4,-,TRBV5-1,CASSLDQGSTNEKLFF,TGCGCCAGCAGCCTCGATCAGGGTTCCACTAATGAAAAACTGTTTTTT
-,TRBJ2-7,-,TRBV19,CASSADGSWEQYF,TGTGCCAGTAGTGCCGACGGGAGCTGGGAGCAGTACTTC
TRBD2,TRBJ2-1,few,TRBV6-6,CASSGTRNEQFF,TGTGCCAGCAGTGGGACTAGGAATGAGCAGTTCTTC
TRBD2,TRBJ2-5,-,TRBV6-5,CASSSGLADTETQYF,TGTGCCAGCAGTTCTGGACTAGCGGACACGGAGACCCAGTACTTC
-,TRBJ2-1,-,TRBV13,CASSSPTGFLSYNEQFF,TGTGCCAGCAGCTCCCCAACGGGGTTTCTATCCTACAATGAGCAGTTCTTC
TRBD1,TRBJ1-5,-,TRBV7-9,CASSKDRVGNQPQHF,TGTGCCAGCAGCAAAGACAGGGTCGGCAATCAGCCCCAGCATTTT
TRBD1,TRBJ1-4,few,TRBV5-1,CASSFGQGGEKLFF,TGCGCCAGCAGCTTTGGACAGGGCGGTGAAAAACTGTTTTTT
-,TRBJ2-3,-,TRBV9,CASSVGAGTDTQYF,TGTGCCAGCAGCGTTGGAGCGGGTACAGATACGCAGTATTTT
TRBD1,TRBJ2-2,-,TRBV10-1,CASSGSGQGHPRDTGELFF,TGCGCCAGCAGTGGTTCGGGACAGGGTCATCCTCGTGACACCGGGGAGCTGTTTTTT